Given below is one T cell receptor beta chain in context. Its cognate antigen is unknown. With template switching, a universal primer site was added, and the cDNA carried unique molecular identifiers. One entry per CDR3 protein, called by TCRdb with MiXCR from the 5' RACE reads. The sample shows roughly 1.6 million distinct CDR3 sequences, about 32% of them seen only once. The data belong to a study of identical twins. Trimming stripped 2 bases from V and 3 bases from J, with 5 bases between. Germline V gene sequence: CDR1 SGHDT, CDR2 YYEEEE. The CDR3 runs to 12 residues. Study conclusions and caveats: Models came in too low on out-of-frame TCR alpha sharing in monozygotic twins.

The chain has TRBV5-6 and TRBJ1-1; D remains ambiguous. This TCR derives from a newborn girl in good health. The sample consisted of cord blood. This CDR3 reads CASSFSDTEAFF. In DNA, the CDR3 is TGTGCCAGCAGCTTCTCGGACACTGAAGCTTTCTTT.